Below, one T cell receptor beta chain is given with its context. Antigen: not known. The time point: pretreatment peripheral blood. The data derive from a study of PD-L1 blockade in urothelial cancer. Study details: The analyses of blood took place 3 weeks (second dose) and 6 weeks after treatment start.

Sequenced by immunoSEQ multiplex PCR; TCRdb stores in-frame clones only, minus some. This sample has almost 90,000 clones; 84% occur once, and the top ten carry roughly 1.9%. From germline, CDR1 is SGDLS and CDR2 YYNGEE. The CDR3 runs to 16 residues. With V trimmed by 0 bases and J by 4 bases, 2 bases remained unmatched. Findings of the study overall: Below-median pretreatment blood TCR clonality predicted better survival. Durable-benefit patients had greater expansion of tumor-associated blood clones at 3 weeks.

The receptor comes from a man aged 55 to 69 with urothelial cancer. The source material was PBMCs, sampled around atezolizumab (anti-PD-L1) treatment. The chain carries TRBV9 and TRBJ2-5; 14 bases are a match to TRBD2. CDR3: CASSVETSGRGETQYF. In nucleotides, the CDR3 is TGTGCCAGCAGCGTAGAGACTAGCGGGAGGGGAGAGACCCAGTACTTC.